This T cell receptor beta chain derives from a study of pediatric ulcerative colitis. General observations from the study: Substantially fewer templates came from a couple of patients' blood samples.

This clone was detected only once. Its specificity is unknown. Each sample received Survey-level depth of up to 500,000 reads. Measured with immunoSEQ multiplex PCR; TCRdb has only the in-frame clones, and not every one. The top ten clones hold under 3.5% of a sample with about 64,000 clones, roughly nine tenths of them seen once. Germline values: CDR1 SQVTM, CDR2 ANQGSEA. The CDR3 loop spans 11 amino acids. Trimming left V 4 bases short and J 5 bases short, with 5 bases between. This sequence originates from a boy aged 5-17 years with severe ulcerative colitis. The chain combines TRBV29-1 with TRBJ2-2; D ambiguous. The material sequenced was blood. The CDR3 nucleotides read TGCAGCGTTGTAGATACCGGGGAGCTGTTTTTT. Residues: CSVVDTGELFF.